The 6 T cell receptor beta chains in this list originate from one sample, sequenced in a study of control samples from healthy donors and cancer patients. The assay was immunoSEQ multiplex PCR, and TCRdb's table has in-frame clones only and misses some. The sample includes around 170,000 clones, around 94% of them seen just once. The specimen sequenced was blood. Receptors originate from a man between 25 and 39 years old in good health.

The genes are TRBV27 and TRBJ2-2; D may be TRBD2 (5 bases). Germline CDR1 and CDR2: MNHEY and SMNVEV (reference sequence). The CDR3 contains 17 residues. Trimming stripped 2 bases from V and 3 bases from J, with 16 bases between. In DNA form, the CDR3 reads TGTGCCAGCAGTTTAAAGAGCGCGGGCTTTTACACCGGGGAGCTGTTTTTT. Its translation is CASSLKSAGFYTGELFF.

This clone was counted once. The chain combines TRBV9 with TRBJ2-3; D may be TRBD2 (6 bases). Germline CDR1 reads SGDLS; CDR2 reads YYNGEE. There are 15 residues in the CDR3. Trimming pared 0 bases from V and 1 base from J, leaving 9 bases between. CDR3 in DNA: TGTGCCAGCAGCGTAGCACCTAGCGGCACAGATACGCAGTATTTT. It specifies CASSVAPSGTDTQYF.

The V call is TRBV19, the J call TRBJ1-1; no reliable D call. Trimming shortened V by 6 bases and J by 0 bases, and 5 bases separated the two germline ends. Germline assignment: CDR1 LNHDA and CDR2 SQIVND (reference sequence). The CDR3 has 12 amino acids. The CDR3 here is CASSVLNTEAFF. The CDR3 nucleotides are TGTGCCAGTAGCGTACTGAACACTGAAGCTTTCTTT.

V and J are TRBV30 and TRBJ1-1; a weak D match, TRBD1 (5 bases). This CDR3 has 17 residues. Between the trimmed V and J ends, which lost 0 bases and 0 bases, there was a span of 17 bases. Germline CDR1 is GTSNPN and CDR2 is SVGIG (reference sequence). CDR3 DNA sequence: TGTGCCTGGAGTGTAATGGGGCTTGGGGTGATGAACACTGAAGCTTTCTTT. It yields the protein CAWSVMGLGVMNTEAFF.

The chain combines TRBV29-1 with TRBJ2-7, with D tentatively TRBD1 (5 bases). CDR1 and CDR2 from the germline V gene are SQVTM and ANQGSEA. The CDR3 contains 10 residues. Deletions cut 4 bases from V and 9 bases from J, with 10 bases between. CDR3 protein: CSVVEGVQYF. CDR3 DNA: TGCAGCGTTGTAGAAGGGGTGCAGTACTTC.

The chain is built from TRBV5-1 and TRBJ1-3; D gene unclear. V lost 4 bases to trimming and J lost 0 bases, with 8 bases between them. The CDR3 loop spans 14 amino acids. In germline, CDR1 is SGHRS, CDR2 YFSETQ. The CDR3 is CASSPWASGNTIYF. The CDR3 DNA follows: TGCGCCAGCAGCCCCTGGGCCTCTGGAAACACCATATATTTT.